The clone carrying this T cell receptor (beta chain) has only one observation. Its cognate antigen is unknown. The sample originates from a study of T cell responses to AZD1222 COVID-19 vaccine. Study results and limitations: The donor cohort was predominantly white British with a female majority, and clonal diversity may have been underestimated. Reports say nearly half of spike-specific TCRs go after unmutated variant regions.

Only in-frame clones appear in the TCRdb table, and some are missing; sequencing was by immunoSEQ multiplex PCR. The sample holds tens of thousands of clones, about four fifths seen once. Trimming left V 5 bases short and J 0 bases short, with 7 bases between. CDR3 length: 14 amino acids. The germline CDR1 and CDR2 sequences are SGHTA and FQGNSA. The rearrangement uses TRBV7-2 and TRBJ1-4; D possibly corresponds to TRBD1 (5 bases). The specimen was peripheral blood, collected 28 days after the second AZD1222 dose. The source is an adult who received the AZD1222 COVID-19 vaccine. CDR3 sequence reads: CASSPTATNEKLFF. The CDR3 DNA is TGTGCCAGCAGCCCGACAGCAACTAATGAAAAACTGTTTTTT.